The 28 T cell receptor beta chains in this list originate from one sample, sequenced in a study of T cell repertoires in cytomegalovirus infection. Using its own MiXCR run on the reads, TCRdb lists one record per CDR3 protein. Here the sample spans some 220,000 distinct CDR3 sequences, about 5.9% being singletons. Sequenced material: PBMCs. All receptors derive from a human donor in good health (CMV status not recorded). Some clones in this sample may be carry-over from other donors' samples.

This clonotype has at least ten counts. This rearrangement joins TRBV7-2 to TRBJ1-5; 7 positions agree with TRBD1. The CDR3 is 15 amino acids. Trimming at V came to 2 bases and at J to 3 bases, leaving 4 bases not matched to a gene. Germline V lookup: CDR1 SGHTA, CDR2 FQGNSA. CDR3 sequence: CASSLRGQINQPQHF. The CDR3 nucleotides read TGTGCCAGCAGCTTAAGGGGACAGATCAATCAGCCCCAGCATTTT.

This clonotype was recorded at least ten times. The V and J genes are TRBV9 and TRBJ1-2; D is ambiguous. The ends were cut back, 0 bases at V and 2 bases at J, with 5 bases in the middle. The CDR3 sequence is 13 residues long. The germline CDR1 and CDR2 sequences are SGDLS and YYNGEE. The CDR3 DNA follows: TGTGCCAGCAGCGTAGTGGACAACTATGGCTACACCTTC. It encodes CASSVVDNYGYTF.

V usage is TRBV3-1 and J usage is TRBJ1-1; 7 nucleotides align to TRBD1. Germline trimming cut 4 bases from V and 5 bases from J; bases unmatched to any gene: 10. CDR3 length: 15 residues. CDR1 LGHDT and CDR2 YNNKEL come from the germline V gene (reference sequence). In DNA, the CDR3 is TGTGCCAGCAGCCTCCGACAGGGAGGGAAAACTGAAGCTTTCTTT. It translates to CASSLRQGGKTEAFF.

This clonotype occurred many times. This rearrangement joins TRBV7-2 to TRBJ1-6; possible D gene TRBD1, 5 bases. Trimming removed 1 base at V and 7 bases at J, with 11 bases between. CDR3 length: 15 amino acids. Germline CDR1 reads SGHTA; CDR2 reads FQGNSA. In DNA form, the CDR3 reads TGTGCCAGCAGCTTAGGTGGGGGGAACAATTCACCCCTCCACTTT. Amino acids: CASSLGGGNNSPLHF. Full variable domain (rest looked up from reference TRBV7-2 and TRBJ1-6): GAGVSQSPSNKVTEKGKDVELRCDPISGHTALYWYRQSLGQGLEFLIYFQGNSAPDKSGLPSDRFSAERTGGSVSTLTIQRTQQEDSAVYLCASSLGGGNNSPLHFGNGTRLTVT.

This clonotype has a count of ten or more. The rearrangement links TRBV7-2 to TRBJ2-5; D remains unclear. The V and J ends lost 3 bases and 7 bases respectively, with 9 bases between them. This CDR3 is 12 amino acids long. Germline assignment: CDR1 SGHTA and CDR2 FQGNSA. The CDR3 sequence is CASSLALGTQYF. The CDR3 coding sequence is TGTGCCAGCAGCTTGGCCCTTGGGACCCAGTACTTC.

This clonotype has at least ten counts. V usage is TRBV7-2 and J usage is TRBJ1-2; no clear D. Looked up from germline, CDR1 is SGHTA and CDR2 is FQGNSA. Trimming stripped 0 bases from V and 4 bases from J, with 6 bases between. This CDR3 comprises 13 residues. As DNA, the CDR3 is TGTGCCAGCAGCTTAGCCAAGTCCTATGGCTACACCTTC. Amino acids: CASSLAKSYGYTF.

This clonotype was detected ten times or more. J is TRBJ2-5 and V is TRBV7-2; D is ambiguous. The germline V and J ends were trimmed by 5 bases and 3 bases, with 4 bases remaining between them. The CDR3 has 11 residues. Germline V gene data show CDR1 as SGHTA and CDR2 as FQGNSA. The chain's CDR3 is CASSVKETQYF. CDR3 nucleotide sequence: TGTGCCAGCAGCGTCAAAGAGACCCAGTACTTC.

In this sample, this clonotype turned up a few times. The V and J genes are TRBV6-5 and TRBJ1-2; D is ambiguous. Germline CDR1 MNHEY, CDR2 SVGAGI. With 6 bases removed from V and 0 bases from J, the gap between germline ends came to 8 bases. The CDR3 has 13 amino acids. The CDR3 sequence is CASRMRANYGYTF. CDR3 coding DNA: TGTGCCAGCAGAATGAGAGCTAACTATGGCTACACCTTC.

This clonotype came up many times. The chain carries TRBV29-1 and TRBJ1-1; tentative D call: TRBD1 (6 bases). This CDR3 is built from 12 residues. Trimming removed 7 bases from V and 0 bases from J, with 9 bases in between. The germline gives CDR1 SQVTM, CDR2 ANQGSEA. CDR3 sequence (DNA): TGCAGCGCCAACAGGGTGAACACTGAAGCTTTCTTT. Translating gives CSANRVNTEAFF.

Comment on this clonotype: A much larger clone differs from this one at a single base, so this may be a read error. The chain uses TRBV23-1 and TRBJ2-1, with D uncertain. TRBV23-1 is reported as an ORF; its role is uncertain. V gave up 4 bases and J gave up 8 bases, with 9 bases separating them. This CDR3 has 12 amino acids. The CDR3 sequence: CASSPKNYEQFF. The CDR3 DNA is TGCGCCAGCAGTCCAAAAAACTATGAGCAGTTCTTC.

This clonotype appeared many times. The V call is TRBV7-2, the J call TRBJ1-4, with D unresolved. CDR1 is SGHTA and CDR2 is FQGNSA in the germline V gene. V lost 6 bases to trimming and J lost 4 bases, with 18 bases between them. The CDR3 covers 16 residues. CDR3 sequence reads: CASSLLGPKSNEKLFF. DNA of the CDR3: TGTGCCAGCAGTTTGCTAGGACCGAAGAGTAATGAAAAACTGTTTTTT. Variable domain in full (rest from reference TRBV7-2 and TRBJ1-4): GAGVSQSPSNKVTEKGKDVELRCDPISGHTALYWYRQSLGQGLEFLIYFQGNSAPDKSGLPSDRFSAERTGGSVSTLTIQRTQQEDSAVYLCASSLLGPKSNEKLFFGSGTQLSVL.

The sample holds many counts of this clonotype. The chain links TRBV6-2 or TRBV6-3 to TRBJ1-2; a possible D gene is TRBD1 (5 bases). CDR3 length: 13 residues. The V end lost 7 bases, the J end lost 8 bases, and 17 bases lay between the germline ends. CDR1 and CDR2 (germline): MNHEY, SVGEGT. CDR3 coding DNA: TGTGCCAGCACCGAGAACGGGGCGCGGGGCTACACCTTC. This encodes CASTENGARGYTF.

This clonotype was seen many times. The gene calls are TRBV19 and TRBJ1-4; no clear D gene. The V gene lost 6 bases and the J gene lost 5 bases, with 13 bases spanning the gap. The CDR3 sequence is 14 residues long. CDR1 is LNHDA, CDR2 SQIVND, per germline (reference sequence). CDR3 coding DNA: TGTGCCAGTAGGAACAATCCGGCCAATGAAAAACTGTTTTTT. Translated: CASRNNPANEKLFF.

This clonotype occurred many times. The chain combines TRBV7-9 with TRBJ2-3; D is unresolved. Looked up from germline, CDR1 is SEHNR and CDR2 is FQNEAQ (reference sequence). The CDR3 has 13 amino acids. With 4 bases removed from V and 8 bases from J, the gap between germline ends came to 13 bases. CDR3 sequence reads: CASSSERWITQYF. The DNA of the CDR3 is TGTGCCAGCAGCTCCGAAAGGTGGATTACGCAGTATTTT.

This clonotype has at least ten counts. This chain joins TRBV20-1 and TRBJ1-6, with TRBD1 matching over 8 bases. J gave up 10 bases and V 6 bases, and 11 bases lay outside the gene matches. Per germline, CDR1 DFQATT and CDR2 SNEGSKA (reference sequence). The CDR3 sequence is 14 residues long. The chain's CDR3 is CSAPHGQGESPLHF. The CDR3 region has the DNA TGCAGTGCCCCACACGGACAGGGCGAGTCACCCCTCCACTTT.

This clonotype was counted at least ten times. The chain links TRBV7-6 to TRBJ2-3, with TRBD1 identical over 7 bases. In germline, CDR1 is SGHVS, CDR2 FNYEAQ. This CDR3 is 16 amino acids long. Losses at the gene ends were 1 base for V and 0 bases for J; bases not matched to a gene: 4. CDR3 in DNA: TGTGCCAGCAGCTTAGGAGGGGGCAGTAGCACAGATACGCAGTATTTT. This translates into CASSLGGGSSTDTQYF.

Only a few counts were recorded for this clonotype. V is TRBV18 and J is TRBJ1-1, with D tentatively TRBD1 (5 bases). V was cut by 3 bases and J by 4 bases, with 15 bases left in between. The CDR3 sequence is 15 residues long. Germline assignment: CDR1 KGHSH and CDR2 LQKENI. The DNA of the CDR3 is TGTGCCAGCTCACCTACGCCTGATAGGGGCACTGAAGCTTTCTTT. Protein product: CASSPTPDRGTEAFF. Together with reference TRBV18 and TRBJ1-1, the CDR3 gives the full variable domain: NAGVMQNPRHLVRRRGQEARLRCSPMKGHSHVYWYRQLPEEGLKFMVYLQKENIIDESGMPKERFSAEFPKEGPSILRIQQVVRGDSAAYFCASSPTPDRGTEAFFGQGTRLTVV.

The CDR3 here is CASSESNGDNSPLHF. DNA of the CDR3: TGTGCCAGCAGTGAATCCAACGGAGATAATTCACCCCTCCACTTT. This chain connects TRBV2 to TRBJ1-6, with unresolved D. Germline loops: CDR1 SNHLY, CDR2 FYNNEI. The CDR3 has 15 residues. V lost 2 bases, J lost 5 bases, and 10 bases lay in between. Combining the CDR3 with reference TRBV2 and TRBJ1-6 gives the whole variable domain EPEVTQTPSHQVTQMGQEVILRCVPISNHLYFYWYRQILGQKVEFLVSFYNNEISEKSEIFDDQFSVERPDGSNFTLKIRSTKLEDSAMYFCASSESNGDNSPLHFGNGTRLTVT.

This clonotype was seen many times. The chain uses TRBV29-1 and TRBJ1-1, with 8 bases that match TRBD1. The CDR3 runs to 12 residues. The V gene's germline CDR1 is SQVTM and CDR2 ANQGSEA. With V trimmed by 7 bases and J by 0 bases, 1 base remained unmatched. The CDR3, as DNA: TGCAGCGGGACAGGGCTGAACACTGAAGCTTTCTTT. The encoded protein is CSGTGLNTEAFF.

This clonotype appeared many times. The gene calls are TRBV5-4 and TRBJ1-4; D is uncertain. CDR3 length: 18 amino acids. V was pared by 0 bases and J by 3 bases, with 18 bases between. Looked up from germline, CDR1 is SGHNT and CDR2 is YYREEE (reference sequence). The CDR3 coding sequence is TGTGCCAGCAGCTTGGGGCCCCTACCTCGAGAGGCTAATGAAAAACTGTTTTTT. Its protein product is CASSLGPLPREANEKLFF.

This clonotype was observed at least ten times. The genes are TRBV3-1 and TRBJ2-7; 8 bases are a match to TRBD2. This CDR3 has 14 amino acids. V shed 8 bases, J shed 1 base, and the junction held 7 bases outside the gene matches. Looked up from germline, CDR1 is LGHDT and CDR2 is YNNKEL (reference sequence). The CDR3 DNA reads TGTGCCAGCGGGCAAGCGGGGGAGTCCTACGAGCAGTACTTC. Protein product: CASGQAGESYEQYF.

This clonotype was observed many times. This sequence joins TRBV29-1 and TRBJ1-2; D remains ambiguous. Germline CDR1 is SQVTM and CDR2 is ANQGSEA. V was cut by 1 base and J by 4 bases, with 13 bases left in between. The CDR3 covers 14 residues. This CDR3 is CSVEGEGPGYGYTF. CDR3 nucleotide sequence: TGCAGCGTTGAAGGGGAAGGGCCGGGCTATGGCTACACCTTC.

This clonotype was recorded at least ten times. CDR3 in DNA: TGTGCCAGCAGCTCTCGACCGGGGGATACGCAGTATTTT. It translates to CASSSRPGDTQYF. The J gene is TRBJ2-3, the V gene TRBV7-2; D might be TRBD2 (5 bases). Trimming shortened V by 4 bases and J by 6 bases, and 11 bases separated the two germline ends. Per the germline V gene, CDR1 is SGHTA and CDR2 is FQGNSA. CDR3 length: 13 amino acids. Full variable domain (outside the CDR3, taken from reference TRBV7-2 and TRBJ2-3): GAGVSQSPSNKVTEKGKDVELRCDPISGHTALYWYRQSLGQGLEFLIYFQGNSAPDKSGLPSDRFSAERTGGSVSTLTIQRTQQEDSAVYLCASSSRPGDTQYFGPGTRLTVL.

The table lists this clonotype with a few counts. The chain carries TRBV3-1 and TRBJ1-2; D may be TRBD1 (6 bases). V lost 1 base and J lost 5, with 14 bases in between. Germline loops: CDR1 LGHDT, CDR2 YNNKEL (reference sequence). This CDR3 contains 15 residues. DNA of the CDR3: TGTGCCAGCAGCCAAGGAACAGGGCTTATATATGGCTACACCTTC. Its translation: CASSQGTGLIYGYTF.

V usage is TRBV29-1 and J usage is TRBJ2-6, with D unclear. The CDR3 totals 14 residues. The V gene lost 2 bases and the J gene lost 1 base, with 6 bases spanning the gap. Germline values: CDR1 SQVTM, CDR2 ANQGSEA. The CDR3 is CSVESESGANVLTF. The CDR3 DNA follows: TGCAGCGTTGAAAGCGAATCTGGGGCCAACGTCCTGACTTTC.

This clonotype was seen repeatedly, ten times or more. In DNA, the CDR3 is TGTGCCAGCCGCCTCAGCGGCAGGGGCACTGAAGCTTTCTTT. Amino acids: CASRLSGRGTEAFF. This chain links TRBV6-5 with TRBJ1-1; D is possibly TRBD1 (6 bases). Trimming shortened V by 8 bases and J by 4 bases, and 17 bases separated the two germline ends. Germline V CDR1 and CDR2: MNHEY, SVGAGI. This CDR3 region has 14 residues.

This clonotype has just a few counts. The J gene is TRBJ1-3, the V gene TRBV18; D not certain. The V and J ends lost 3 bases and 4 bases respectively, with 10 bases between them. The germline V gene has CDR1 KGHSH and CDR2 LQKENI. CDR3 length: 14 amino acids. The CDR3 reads CASSPRPEGNTIYF. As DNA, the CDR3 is TGTGCCAGCTCACCGCGGCCGGAAGGAAACACCATATATTTT.

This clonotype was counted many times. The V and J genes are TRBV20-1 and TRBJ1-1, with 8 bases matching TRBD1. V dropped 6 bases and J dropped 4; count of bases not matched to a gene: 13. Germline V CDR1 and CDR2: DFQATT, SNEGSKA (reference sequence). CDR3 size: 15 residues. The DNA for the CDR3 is TGCAGTGCCAGGAGGACAGGGTTGGGCGGCACTGAAGCTTTCTTT. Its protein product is CSARRTGLGGTEAFF.